These T cell receptor beta chains were read from a single sample in a study of cytomegalovirus exposure and HLA in healthy donors. Profiling relied on immunoSEQ multiplex PCR, and the TCRdb table lists in-frame clones only, not all of them. The sample includes 100,000 to 150,000 clones, around 81% of them seen just once. Sequenced material: PBMCs. These receptors were collected from a woman in her thirties or forties in good health and CMV-seronegative. CDR3s include the opening cysteine and the closing phenylalanine or tryptophan. D genes are given only for firm matches. Not every row has a clone size; where given, it reads once, few, many or a size class.

>TRBD1|TRBJ1-1|TRBV2|few
CASRAGGLSEAFF
TGTGCCAGCAGGGCAGGGGGTTTAAGTGAAGCTTTCTTT
>TRBD1|TRBJ2-7|TRBV7-2|NA
CASSSRTGGYEQYF
TGTGCCAGCAGCTCGCGGACAGGGGGCTACGAGCAGTACTTC
>NA|TRBJ2-1|TRBV9|NA
CASSVAGAEEQFF
TGTGCCAGCAGCGTAGCAGGGGCGGAGGAGCAGTTCTTC
>TRBD1|TRBJ1-6|TRBV7-9|few
CASRPTQGAINSPLHF
TGTGCCAGCAGACCTACACAGGGGGCCATTAATTCACCCCTCCACTTT
>TRBD2|TRBJ2-7|TRBV13|NA
CASRRLAGDYEQYF
TGTGCCAGTCGTAGGCTAGCGGGCGACTACGAGCAGTACTTC
>NA|TRBJ2-3|TRBV7-9|NA
CASSLPIKPGGIDTQYF
TGTGCCAGCAGCTTGCCCATTAAGCCTGGGGGGATAGATACGCAGTATTTT
>NA|TRBJ1-1|TRBV9|few
CASSVGALGGAEAFF
TGTGCCAGCAGCGTAGGGGCTCTGGGGGGGGCTGAAGCTTTCTTT
>TRBD2|TRBJ2-1|TRBV5-6|NA
CASSLWGGSYNEQFF
TGTGCCAGCAGCTTGTGGGGGGGCTCCTACAATGAGCAGTTCTTC
>NA|TRBJ2-1|TRBV14|few
CASSQDWRGDYNEQFF
TGTGCCAGCAGCCAAGATTGGCGGGGAGACTACAATGAGCAGTTCTTC
>NA|TRBJ2-2|TRBV21-1|NA
CASRGLAGGDGELFF
TGTGCCAGCCGTGGGCTAGCGGGAGGGGACGGGGAGCTGTTTTTT
>TRBD1|TRBJ1-4|TRBV6-5|NA
CASSYTDRASEKLFF
TGTGCCAGCAGTTATACGGACAGGGCAAGTGAAAAACTGTTTTTT
>NA|TRBJ1-3|TRBV6-1|few
CASSATGNSGNTIYF
TGTGCCAGCAGTGCCACAGGGAACTCTGGAAACACCATATATTTT
>NA|TRBJ1-4|TRBV19|NA
CASKIIGPGGTELFF
TGTGCCAGTAAAATCATCGGGCCGGGGGGAACTGAACTGTTTTTT
>TRBD1|TRBJ2-5|TRBV18|NA
CASSPLGTEETQYF
TGTGCCAGCTCACCACTTGGGACAGAAGAGACCCAGTACTTC
>TRBD2|TRBJ2-5|TRBV18|NA
CASSPPSGSEETQYF
TGTGCCAGCTCACCACCAAGCGGGAGCGAAGAGACCCAGTACTTC
>NA|TRBJ1-1|TRBV6-1|NA
CASSESGTRRAEAFF
TGTGCCAGCAGTGAATCAGGGACAAGAAGGGCTGAAGCTTTCTTT
>NA|TRBJ2-7|TRBV6-1|NA
CASSEEPGHGYEQYF
TGTGCCAGCAGTGAAGAACCGGGACATGGATACGAGCAGTACTTC
>NA|TRBJ2-3|TRBV30|NA
CAWSGGLDTQYF
TGTGCCTGGAGTGGGGGACTAGATACGCAGTATTTT
>TRBD1|TRBJ2-7|TRBV11-2|NA
CASSLVGQDHEQYF
TGTGCCAGCAGCTTAGTTGGACAGGACCACGAGCAGTACTTC
>NA|TRBJ1-1|TRBV11-2|NA
CASSEGQILNTEAFF
TGTGCCAGCAGCGAAGGACAGATTTTGAACACTGAAGCTTTCTTT
>NA|TRBJ2-7|TRBV11-1|NA
CASSFSGRQGGSYEQYF
TGTGCCAGCAGCTTTAGTGGTCGGCAGGGTGGATCCTACGAGCAGTACTTC
>NA|TRBJ1-1|TRBV5-1|NA
CASSLGGSGMNTEAFF
TGCGCCAGCAGCTTGGGGGGCTCAGGGATGAACACTGAAGCTTTCTTT
>TRBD1|TRBJ2-7|TRBV28|NA
CASWGTASSLGYEQYF
TGTGCCAGCTGGGGGACAGCCTCCAGTTTGGGCTACGAGCAGTACTTC
>NA|TRBJ1-6|TRBV7-9|NA
CASSLGSTIRNSPLHF
TGTGCCAGCAGCTTAGGGTCGACAATAAGGAATTCACCCCTCCACTTT
>NA|TRBJ2-7|TRBV18|NA
CASSGRGGSTYEQYF
TGTGCCAGCTCCGGGCGCGGAGGGTCTACCTACGAGCAGTACTTC
>TRBD2|TRBJ2-1|TRBV7-9|NA
CASSLADSGLHPPYNEQFF
TGTGCCAGCAGCTTAGCGGATAGCGGGTTACACCCCCCCTACAATGAGCAGTTCTTC
>NA|TRBJ1-1|TRBV29-1|few
CSVDEGNTEAFF
TGCAGCGTTGACGAGGGGAACACTGAAGCTTTCTTT
>NA|TRBJ2-7|TRBV6-4|once
CASSLADSTYEQYF
TGTGCCAGCAGCCTCGCGGACTCCACATACGAGCAGTACTTC
>NA|TRBJ1-2|TRBV2|NA
CASSAQQGLNYGYTF
TGTGCCAGCAGTGCTCAACAGGGCCTTAACTATGGCTACACCTTC
>NA|TRBJ1-5|TRBV30|NA
CAWSAGRGFSNQPQHF
TGTGCCTGGAGCGCCGGGAGAGGCTTTAGCAATCAGCCCCAGCATTTT
>NA|TRBJ1-1|TRBV5-1|few
CASSLEGGNTEAFF
TGCGCCAGCAGCTTGGAAGGAGGAAACACTGAAGCTTTCTTT
>TRBD1|TRBJ2-7|TRBV7-9|once
CASSPDRGSYEQYF
TGTGCCAGCAGCCCGGACAGGGGCTCCTACGAGCAGTACTTC
>TRBD1|TRBJ1-2|TRBV27|NA
CASSFPGGYGYTF
TGTGCCAGCAGTTTCCCAGGGGGCTATGGCTACACCTTC
>NA|TRBJ2-3|TRBV25-1|once
CASSGSPGEDTDTQYF
TGTGCCAGCAGTGGGTCACCGGGGGAGGACACAGATACGCAGTATTTT
>TRBD2|TRBJ2-7|TRBV5-6|NA
CASSPGTSGRAYEQYF
TGTGCCAGCAGCCCCGGGACTAGCGGGAGGGCCTACGAGCAGTACTTC
>NA|TRBJ2-3|TRBV7-3|NA
CASSQGTSTDTQYF
TGTGCCAGCAGCCAAGGGACTAGCACAGATACGCAGTATTTT
>TRBD1|TRBJ1-5|TRBV7-2|NA
CASSQLQGAYQPQHF
TGTGCCAGCAGCCAACTCCAGGGGGCGTATCAGCCCCAGCATTTT
>TRBD1|TRBJ2-1|TRBV19|NA
CASSPTGESYNEQFF
TGTGCCAGTAGTCCCACAGGGGAATCCTACAATGAGCAGTTCTTC
>NA|TRBJ1-2|TRBV19|NA
CASRDRGGITF
TGTGCCAGTCGGGACCGGGGAGGCATCACCTTC
>TRBD1|TRBJ1-2|TRBV6-5|few
CASSYSQLGQGGYTF
TGTGCCAGCAGTTACTCCCAACTGGGACAGGGAGGCTACACCTTC
>NA|TRBJ2-1|TRBV7-8|NA
CASSLEGGASSYNEQFF
TGTGCCAGCAGCTTAGAAGGGGGGGCGAGCTCCTACAATGAGCAGTTCTTC
>TRBD1|TRBJ2-3|TRBV23-1|NA
CASSPPGQGSTDTQYF
TGCGCCAGCAGTCCTCCGGGACAGGGGAGCACAGATACGCAGTATTTT
>NA|TRBJ2-1|TRBV30|NA
CAWSVAGTQFF
TGTGCCTGGAGTGTAGCGGGTACGCAGTTCTTC
>NA|TRBJ2-3|TRBV5-6|NA
CASSWEQVIGDTQYF
TGTGCCAGCAGCTGGGAACAGGTGATTGGCGATACGCAGTATTTT
>NA|TRBJ2-3|TRBV5-1|NA
CASSWQLGLPTDTQYF
TGCGCCAGCAGCTGGCAACTAGGCCTTCCCACAGATACGCAGTATTTT
>NA|TRBJ1-2|TRBV7-2|NA
CASSPQGWYGYTF
TGTGCCAGCAGCCCACAGGGCTGGTATGGCTACACCTTC
>TRBD2|TRBJ2-7|TRBV30|NA
CAWTQRGGNEQYF
TGTGCCTGGACGCAGCGGGGGGGCAACGAGCAGTACTTC
>TRBD1|TRBJ1-2|TRBV15|few
CATSRSRTGNNYGYTF
TGTGCCACCAGCCGATCCCGGACAGGGAACAACTATGGCTACACCTTC